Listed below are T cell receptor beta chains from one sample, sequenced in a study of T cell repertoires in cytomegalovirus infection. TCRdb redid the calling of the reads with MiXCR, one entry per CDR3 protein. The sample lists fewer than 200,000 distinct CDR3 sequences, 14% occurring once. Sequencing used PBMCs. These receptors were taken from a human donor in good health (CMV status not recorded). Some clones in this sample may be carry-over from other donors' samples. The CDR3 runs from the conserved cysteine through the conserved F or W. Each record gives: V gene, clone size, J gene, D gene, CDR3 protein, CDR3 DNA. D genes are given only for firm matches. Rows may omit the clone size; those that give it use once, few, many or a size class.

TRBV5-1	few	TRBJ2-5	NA	CASSIGGGKETQYF	TGCGCCAGCAGTATCGGTGGGGGCAAAGAGACCCAGTACTTC
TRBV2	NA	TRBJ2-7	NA	CASSAGEGEQYF	TGTGCCAGCAGCGCAGGGGAGGGAGAGCAGTACTTC
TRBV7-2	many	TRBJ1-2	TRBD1	CASSIGTGGYGYTF	TGTGCCAGCAGTATAGGGACAGGGGGCTACGGCTACACCTTC
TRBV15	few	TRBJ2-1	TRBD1	CATSRIGQGRINEQFF	TGTGCCACCAGCAGAATAGGACAGGGGAGGATTAATGAGCAGTTCTTC
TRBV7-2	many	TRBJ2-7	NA	CASSLVGQPSQQYF	TGTGCCAGCAGCTTAGTCGGACAGCCCTCCCAGCAGTACTTC
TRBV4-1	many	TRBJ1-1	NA	CASSQGMETEAFF	TGCGCCAGCAGCCAAGGGATGGAGACTGAAGCTTTCTTT
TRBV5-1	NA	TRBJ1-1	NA	CASSARRDTEAFF	TGCGCCAGCAGCGCCCGACGGGACACTGAAGCTTTCTTT
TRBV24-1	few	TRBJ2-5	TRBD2	CATTGGGSEETQYF	TGTGCCACCACGGGGGGAGGGAGTGAGGAGACCCAGTACTTC
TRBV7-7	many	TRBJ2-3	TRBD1	CASSLDRQSTDTQYF	TGTGCCAGCAGCTTGGACAGGCAGAGCACAGATACGCAGTATTTT
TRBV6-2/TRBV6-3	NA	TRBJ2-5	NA	CASSYSSGGKADF	TGTGCCAGCAGTTACTCCTCAGGAGGGAAGGCGGACTTC
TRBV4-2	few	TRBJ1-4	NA	CASSQGGGSDEKLFF	TGTGCCAGCAGCCAAGGAGGAGGGAGTGATGAAAAACTGTTTTTT
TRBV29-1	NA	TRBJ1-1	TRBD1	CSAGQGVFNTEAFF	TGCAGCGCCGGACAGGGGGTATTCAACACTGAAGCTTTCTTT
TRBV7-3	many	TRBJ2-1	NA	CASSSTSGLHNEQFF	TGTGCCAGCAGCTCAACCAGCGGGCTTCACAATGAGCAGTTCTTC
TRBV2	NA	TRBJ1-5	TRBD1	CASSVRTGERQPQHF	TGTGCCAGCAGTGTCCGGACAGGGGAACGTCAGCCCCAGCATTTT
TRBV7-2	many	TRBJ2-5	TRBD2	CASSRLAGVYETQYF	TGTGCCAGCAGCCGCCTAGCGGGAGTTTACGAGACCCAGTACTTC
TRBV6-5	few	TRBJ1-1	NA	CASRRGQRTEAFF	TGTGCCAGCAGGCGAGGACAGCGCACTGAAGCTTTCTTT
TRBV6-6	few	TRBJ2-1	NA	CASSFPTGLTSQALNEQFF	TGTGCCAGCAGTTTCCCGACAGGCCTAACTTCTCAAGCCCTCAATGAGCAGTTCTTC
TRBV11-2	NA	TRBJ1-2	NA	CASSQTGGPYGYTF	TGTGCCAGCAGCCAGACAGGCGGCCCCTATGGCTACACCTTC
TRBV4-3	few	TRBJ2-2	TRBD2	CASSQVAGGPTGELFF	TGCGCCAGCAGCCAAGTAGCGGGAGGGCCAACCGGGGAGCTGTTTTTT
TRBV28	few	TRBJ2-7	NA	CASKNTETPYEQYF	TGTGCCAGCAAAAATACAGAGACCCCCTACGAGCAGTACTTC
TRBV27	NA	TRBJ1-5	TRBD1	CASSSLTGYQPQHF	TGTGCCAGCAGTTCCTTGACAGGGTACCAGCCCCAGCATTTT
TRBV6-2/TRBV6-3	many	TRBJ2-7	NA	CASSYNSGEQYF	TGTGCCAGCAGTTACAACTCGGGCGAGCAGTACTTC
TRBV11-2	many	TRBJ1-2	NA	CASSLRQGGYGYTF	TGTGCCAGCAGCTTACGGCAGGGCGGCTATGGCTACACCTTC
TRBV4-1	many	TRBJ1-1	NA	CASSQASENTEAFF	TGCGCCAGCAGCCAAGCTTCTGAGAACACTGAAGCTTTCTTT
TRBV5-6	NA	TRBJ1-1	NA	CASSSRGRTDLNTEAFF	TGTGCCAGCAGCTCTCGGGGACGGACAGACTTGAACACTGAAGCTTTCTTT
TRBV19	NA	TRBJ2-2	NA	CASSILDNTGELFF	TGTGCCAGTAGTATCCTAGATAACACCGGGGAGCTGTTTTTT
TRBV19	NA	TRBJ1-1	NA	CASGTPPGRNTEAFF	TGTGCCAGTGGGACCCCCCCGGGACGGAACACTGAAGCTTTCTTT
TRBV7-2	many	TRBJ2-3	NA	CASSPLRGGSTDTQYF	TGTGCCAGCAGCCCCCTGAGGGGCGGGAGCACAGATACGCAGTATTTT
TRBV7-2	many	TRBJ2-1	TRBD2	CASSLGLANEQFF	TGTGCCAGCAGCTTGGGACTAGCTAATGAGCAGTTCTTC
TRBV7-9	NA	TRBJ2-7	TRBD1	CASSNRDRGSYEQYF	TGTGCCAGCAGCAACCGGGACAGGGGTTCCTACGAGCAGTACTTC
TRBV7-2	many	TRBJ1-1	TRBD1	CASSIFHRGAGEAFF	TGTGCCAGCAGCATCTTCCACAGGGGGGCGGGGGAAGCTTTCTTT
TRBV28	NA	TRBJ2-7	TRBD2	CASTLAGYTYEQYF	TGTGCCAGCACACTAGCGGGGTATACCTACGAGCAGTACTTC
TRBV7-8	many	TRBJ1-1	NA	CASSIRDLSNTEAFF	TGTGCCAGCAGCATCCGGGACCTATCTAACACTGAAGCTTTCTTT
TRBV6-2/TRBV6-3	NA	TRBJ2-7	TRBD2	CASSYSGLAGAGEQYF	TGTGCCAGCAGTTACTCGGGACTAGCGGGAGCTGGCGAGCAGTACTTC
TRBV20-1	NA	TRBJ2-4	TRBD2	CSAGTSGGAKNIQYF	TGCAGTGCTGGAACTAGCGGGGGAGCCAAAAACATTCAGTACTTC
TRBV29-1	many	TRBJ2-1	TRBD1	CSVLAPGTGVNEQFF	TGCAGCGTCCTTGCCCCTGGGACAGGGGTTAATGAGCAGTTCTTC
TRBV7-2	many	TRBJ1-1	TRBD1	CASSSTGGAITEAFF	TGTGCCAGCAGCTCTACAGGGGGCGCGATCACTGAAGCTTTCTTT
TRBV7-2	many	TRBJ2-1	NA	CASRSGSYNEQFF	TGTGCCAGCAGGAGCGGGTCCTACAATGAGCAGTTCTTC
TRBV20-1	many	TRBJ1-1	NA	CSARWGPNTEAFF	TGCAGTGCTAGATGGGGGCCGAACACTGAAGCTTTCTTT
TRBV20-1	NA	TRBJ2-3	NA	CSARGHPVTTDTQYF	TGCAGTGCTAGAGGGCACCCCGTTACCACAGATACGCAGTATTTT
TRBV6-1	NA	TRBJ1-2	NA	CASSPRRTDGYTF	TGTGCCAGCAGTCCCCGTCGGACGGATGGCTACACCTTC
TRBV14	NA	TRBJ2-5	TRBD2	CASSQDWRESSVETQYF	TGTGCCAGCAGCCAAGACTGGCGGGAGAGCAGCGTGGAGACCCAGTACTTC
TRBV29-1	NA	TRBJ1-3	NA	CSVEDRDPISGNTIYF	TGCAGCGTTGAAGATCGAGACCCAATATCTGGAAACACCATATATTTT
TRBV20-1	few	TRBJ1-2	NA	CSAPRTEFYGYTF	TGCAGTGCTCCCCGGACGGAATTCTATGGCTACACCTTC
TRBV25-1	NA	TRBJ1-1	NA	CASSERVWTEAFF	TGTGCCAGCAGTGAGCGCGTTTGGACTGAAGCTTTCTTT
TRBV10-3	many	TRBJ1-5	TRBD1	CAISESTGEAYQPQHF	TGTGCCATCAGTGAGTCGACAGGGGAGGCCTATCAGCCCCAGCATTTT
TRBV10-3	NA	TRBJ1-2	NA	CAISSRGGGFNYGYTF	TGTGCCATCAGTTCCCGGGGAGGGGGATTCAACTATGGCTACACCTTC
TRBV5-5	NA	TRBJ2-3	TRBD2	CASSSGLAGVADTQYF	TGTGCCAGCAGCTCGGGACTAGCGGGAGTCGCAGATACGCAGTATTTT
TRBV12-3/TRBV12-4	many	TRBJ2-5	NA	CASSSRDHQETQYF	TGTGCCAGCAGTTCCCGGGATCATCAAGAGACCCAGTACTTC
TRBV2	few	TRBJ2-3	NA	CASERATDTQYF	TGTGCCAGTGAAAGGGCAACAGATACGCAGTATTTT
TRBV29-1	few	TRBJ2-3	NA	CSVGGARSRTDTQYF	TGCAGCGTGGGGGGGGCCAGGTCACGCACAGATACGCAGTATTTT
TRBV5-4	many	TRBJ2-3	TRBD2	CASSRGGRGTDTQYF	TGTGCCAGCTCCCGGGGAGGGCGCGGGACAGATACGCAGTATTTT
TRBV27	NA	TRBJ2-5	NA	CASSRRQAQETQYF	TGTGCCAGCAGTAGACGACAGGCGCAAGAGACCCAGTACTTC
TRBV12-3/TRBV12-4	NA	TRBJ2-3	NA	CASSFKTSTDTQYF	TGTGCCAGCAGTTTTAAGACAAGCACAGATACGCAGTATTTT
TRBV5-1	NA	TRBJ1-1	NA	CASSLLDGLNTEAFF	TGCGCCAGCAGCCTGTTGGACGGGTTGAACACTGAAGCTTTCTTT
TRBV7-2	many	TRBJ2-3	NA	CASSLSTLTDTQYF	TGTGCCAGCAGCCTATCCACCTTGACAGATACGCAGTATTTT
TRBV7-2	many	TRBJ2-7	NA	CASSLGGTSTYEQYF	TGTGCCAGCAGCTTAGGTGGGACTTCGACCTACGAGCAGTACTTC
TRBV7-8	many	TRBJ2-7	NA	CASSLRKTKYYEQYF	TGTGCCAGCAGCCTTCGGAAGACAAAGTATTACGAGCAGTACTTC
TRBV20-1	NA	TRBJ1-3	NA	CSARDRAGNTIYF	TGCAGTGCTAGAGATAGGGCAGGAAACACCATATATTTT
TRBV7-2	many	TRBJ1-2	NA	CASSPGQRFAGYTF	TGTGCCAGCAGCCCTGGACAGAGATTCGCTGGCTACACCTTC